The entry that follows covers one T cell receptor (beta chain) sequence. This sample was taken from a study of blood T cell repertoires in COVID-19. Study as a whole: Researchers got acute and convalescent COVID-19 samples from the United States, Italy and Spain. PBMCs, B-cell-depleted T cells, or T cells were the source of the cDNA or gDNA that made up the material.

The CDR3 totals 13 residues. The germline V gene encodes CDR1 MNHNY and CDR2 SVGAGI (reference sequence). With V trimmed by 10 bases and J by 2 bases, 5 bases remained unmatched. Profiled with immunoSEQ multiplex PCR; TCRdb holds only in-frame clones, not every one. Of around 97,000 clones listed, more than 80% were seen once; the top ten hold around 3.8%. The sample was peripheral blood. V is TRBV6-6 and J is TRBJ2-5; TRBD1 aligns across 9 bases. This clonotype originated in a woman aged 55-69 years with acute or convalescent COVID-19. CDR3 nucleotide sequence: TGTGCCACACAGGGGGCCTATCAAGAGACCCAGTACTTC. It encodes CATQGAYQETQYF.